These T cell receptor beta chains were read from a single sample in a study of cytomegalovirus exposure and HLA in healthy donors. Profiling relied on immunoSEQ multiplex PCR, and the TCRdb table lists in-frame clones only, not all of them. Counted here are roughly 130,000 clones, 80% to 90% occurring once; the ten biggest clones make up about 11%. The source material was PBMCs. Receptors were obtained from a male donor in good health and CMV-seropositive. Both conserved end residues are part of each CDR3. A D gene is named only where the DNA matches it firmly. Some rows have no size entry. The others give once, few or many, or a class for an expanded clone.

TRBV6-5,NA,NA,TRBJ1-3,CASSYSAGLGNTIYF,TGTGCCAGCAGTTACTCTGCAGGGCTCGGAAACACCATATATTTT
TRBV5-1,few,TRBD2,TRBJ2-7,CASSLYPPSGDDRIYYEQYF,TGCGCCAGCAGCTTGTACCCGCCTAGCGGGGACGACCGTATTTATTACGAGCAGTACTTC
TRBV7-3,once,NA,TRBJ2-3,CASSLSPGTDTQYF,TGTGCCAGCAGCTTAAGCCCGGGTACAGATACGCAGTATTTT
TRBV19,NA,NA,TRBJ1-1,CASRLQGGTEAFF,TGTGCCAGTAGACTCCAGGGTGGTACGGAAGCTTTCTTT
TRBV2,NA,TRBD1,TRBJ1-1,CASSGGGQGARAFF,TGTGCCAGCAGTGGAGGGGGACAGGGGGCGCGAGCTTTCTTT
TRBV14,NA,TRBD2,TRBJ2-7,CASSQETKRGPFYEQYF,TGTGCCAGCAGCCAAGAAACTAAGCGGGGTCCCTTCTACGAGCAGTACTTC
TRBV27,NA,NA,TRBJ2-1,CASSFQAEAKPLFF,TGTGCCAGCAGTTTTCAGGCGGAGGCCAAGCCCTTGTTCTTC
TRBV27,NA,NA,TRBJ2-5,CASSSTGTWGETQYF,TGTGCCAGCAGTTCAACCGGGACATGGGGGGAGACCCAGTACTTC
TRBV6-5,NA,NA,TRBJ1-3,CASSTGGLRDTIYF,TGTGCCAGCAGCACGGGGGGGCTAAGGGACACCATATATTTT
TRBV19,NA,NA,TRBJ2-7,CATGRTGTYEQYF,TGTGCCACGGGGAGGACAGGCACCTACGAGCAGTACTTC
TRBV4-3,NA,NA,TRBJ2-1,CAKPGSDPINEQFF,TGCGCCAAACCAGGCAGTGACCCCATCAATGAGCAGTTCTTC
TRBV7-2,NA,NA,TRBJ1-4,CASSPSAGTNEKLFF,TGTGCCAGCAGCCCCTCTGCAGGAACTAATGAAAAACTGTTTTTT
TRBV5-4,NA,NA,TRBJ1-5,CASSRGGGVGESNQPQHF,TGTGCCAGCAGCAGGGGGGGTGGGGTAGGGGAGAGCAATCAGCCCCAGCATTTT
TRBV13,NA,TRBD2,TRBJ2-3,CASSSPGGAGGTDTQYF,TGTGCCAGCAGCTCGCCCGGGGGGGCGGGAGGCACAGATACGCAGTATTTT
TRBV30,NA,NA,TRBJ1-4,CAWRGANRVMISTNEKLFF,TGTGCCTGGAGGGGTGCTAACAGGGTGATGATTTCGACTAATGAAAAACTGTTTTTT
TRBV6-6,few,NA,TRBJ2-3,CASSSILIDTQYF,TGTGCCAGCAGTTCCATACTCATCGATACGCAGTATTTT
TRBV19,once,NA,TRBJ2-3,CASRPDFEGDTQYF,TGTGCCAGTAGGCCGGATTTCGAGGGAGATACGCAGTATTTT
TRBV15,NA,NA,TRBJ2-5,CATSSLGEETQYF,TGTGCCACCAGCAGTTTAGGGGAAGAGACCCAGTACTTC
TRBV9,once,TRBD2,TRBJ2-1,CASSVETSGRNEQFF,TGTGCCAGCAGCGTAGAGACTAGCGGGAGAAATGAGCAGTTCTTC
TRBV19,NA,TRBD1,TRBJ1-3,CAGSIIQDRAGNTIYF,TGTGCCGGTAGTATTATCCAAGACAGGGCCGGAAACACCATATATTTT
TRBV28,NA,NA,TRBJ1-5,CASAVAGHTLRGSDPSNQPQHF,TGTGCCAGCGCCGTCGCGGGCCACACTCTTCGAGGGTCCGATCCTAGCAATCAGCCCCAGCATTTT
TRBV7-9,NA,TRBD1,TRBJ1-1,CASSYSRGIEAFF,TGTGCCAGCAGCTATTCCAGGGGGATTGAAGCTTTCTTT
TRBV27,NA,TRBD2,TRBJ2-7,CASSSSTSGRPYEQYF,TGTGCCAGCAGTTCCTCAACTAGCGGGAGACCCTACGAGCAGTACTTC
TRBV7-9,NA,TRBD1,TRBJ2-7,CASSSGTGMWEQYF,TGTGCCAGCAGTTCCGGGACAGGGATGTGGGAGCAGTACTTC
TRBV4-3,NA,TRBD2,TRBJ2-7,CASSQERLALDYEQYF,TGCGCCAGCAGCCAAGAGCGACTAGCTCTTGACTACGAGCAGTACTTC
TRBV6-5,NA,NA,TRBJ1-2,CASRGTYYGYTF,TGTGCCAGCAGGGGCACCTACTATGGCTACACCTTC
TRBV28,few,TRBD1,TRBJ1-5,CASSYGTGGDQPQHF,TGTGCCAGCAGTTATGGGACAGGGGGGGATCAGCCCCAGCATTTT
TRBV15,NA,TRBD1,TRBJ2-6,CATSGWDRGSSGANVLTF,TGTGCCACCAGCGGATGGGACAGGGGGTCCTCTGGGGCCAACGTCCTGACTTTC
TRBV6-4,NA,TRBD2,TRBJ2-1,CASSPLAGINEQFF,TGTGCCAGCAGCCCACTAGCGGGAATCAATGAGCAGTTCTTC
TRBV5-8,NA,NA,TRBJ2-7,CASRERGSGYEQYF,TGTGCCAGCAGGGAGAGGGGGAGTGGATACGAGCAGTACTTC
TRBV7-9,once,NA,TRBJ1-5,CASSLGGPNQPQHF,TGTGCCAGCAGCTTAGGAGGGCCCAATCAGCCCCAGCATTTT
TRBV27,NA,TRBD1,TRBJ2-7,CASCRDRVSEQYF,TGTGCCAGTTGCCGGGACAGGGTGAGTGAGCAGTACTTC
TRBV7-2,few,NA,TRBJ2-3,CASSPRLVGSTDTQYF,TGTGCCAGCAGCCCCAGACTAGTAGGAAGCACAGATACGCAGTATTTT
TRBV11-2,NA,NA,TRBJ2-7,CASMGGYEQYF,TGTGCCAGCATGGGGGGCTACGAGCAGTACTTC
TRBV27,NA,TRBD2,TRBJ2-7,CASSLARGSGYEQYF,TGTGCCAGCAGTCTCGCCCGCGGGAGTGGCTACGAGCAGTACTTC